Listed here are 19 T cell receptor beta chains from one sample, sequenced in a study of blood T cell repertoires in COVID-19 (TCRdb year 2020). Libraries were built with the immunoSEQ multiplex PCR assay. In its TCRdb copy, this immuneACCESS table keeps in-frame sequences only and misses some clones. Where compared with another copy, unresolved V genes explain less than half of these, and the others have no known cause. For this sample there are over 150,000 clones; 84% appear just once. The ten largest clones take up 12% to 15% of the sample. Sequencing input: peripheral blood. The receptors shown here come from a man between 18 and 29 years old with active or convalescent COVID-19.

This chain joins TRBV7-2 and TRBJ2-2, with a possible D match to TRBD2 (5 bases). Germline V CDR1 and CDR2: SGHTA, FQGNSA. This CDR3 spans 16 amino acids. Trimming took off 0 bases at V and 2 bases at J, with 10 bases between the two ends. The CDR3 sequence: CASSLAFGINTGELFF. CDR3 DNA sequence: TGTGCCAGCAGCTTAGCTTTCGGGATCAACACCGGGGAGCTGTTTTTT.

J is TRBJ2-3 and V is TRBV6-5; tentative D call: TRBD2 (5 bases). This CDR3 has 14 residues. Germline lookup yields CDR1 MNHEY and CDR2 SVGAGI. V lost 6 bases and J 1 base, leaving 11 bases between the germline ends. CDR3 amino acids: CASRTKAGTDTQYF. CDR3 coding DNA: TGTGCCAGCAGAACAAAAGCGGGCACAGATACGCAGTATTTT.

This clone was seen once. The V and J genes are TRBV5-4 and TRBJ2-7; a weak D match, TRBD2 (6 bases). CDR1 is SGHNT and CDR2 is YYREEE in the germline V gene (reference sequence). Trimming pared 0 bases from V and 2 bases from J, leaving 6 bases between. The CDR3 spans 13 residues. CDR3 coding DNA: TGTGCCAGCAGCTTGGGGAGGGCCTACGAGCAGTACTTC. Protein sequence: CASSLGRAYEQYF.

V usage is TRBV7-8 and J usage is TRBJ1-5, with D perhaps TRBD1 (6 bases). CDR3 length equals 15 residues. Trimming pared 4 bases from V and 1 base from J, leaving 11 bases between. Germline V gene lookup returns CDR1 SGHVS and CDR2 FQNEAQ. CDR3 region: CASSSAGTSNQPQHF. The CDR3 DNA follows: TGTGCCAGCAGCTCGGCAGGGACAAGCAATCAGCCCCAGCATTTT.

This clone was observed a handful of times. The chain employs TRBV18 and TRBJ2-1, with 8 bases lining up with TRBD1. The length of the CDR3 is 16 residues. From germline, CDR1 is KGHSH and CDR2 LQKENI. Trimming took 2 bases from V and 9 from J; bases not matched to a gene: 12. CDR3 nucleotides: TGTGCCAGCTCACCAAGTCGGTCAGGGGGCTCTTTTGAGCAGTTCTTC. The encoded protein is CASSPSRSGGSFEQFF.

The V gene is TRBV6-5, the J gene TRBJ2-2; TRBD2 matches at 7 bases. The germline V gene has CDR1 MNHEY and CDR2 SVGAGI. V lost 0 bases to trimming and J lost 0 bases; unmatched junction nucleotides: 1. The CDR3 contains 16 residues. The CDR3 DNA is TGTGCCAGCAGTTACTCGGGGGGGTCGAACACCGGGGAGCTGTTTTTT. Amino acids: CASSYSGGSNTGELFF.

This clone was counted a few times. This chain links TRBV4-2 with TRBJ1-2; 7 nucleotides agree with TRBD1. The CDR3 totals 18 residues. Germline V gives CDR1 LGHNA, CDR2 YNFKEQ. J was trimmed by 4 bases and V by 1 base; bases with no gene match: 15. The CDR3 reads CASSQAKFQTGSGYGYTF. The CDR3 nucleotides are TGTGCCAGCAGCCAAGCTAAGTTCCAGACAGGGAGCGGCTATGGCTACACCTTC.

This clone was detected once. This sequence joins TRBV28 and TRBJ2-7, with 10 bases fitting TRBD1. J was trimmed by 2 bases and V by 7 bases; bases with no gene match: 8. This CDR3 contains 15 residues. CDR1 and CDR2 (germline): MDHEN, SYDVKM. CDR3 DNA: TGTGCCAGCAAGACAGGGGGCGCCTCTACCTACGAGCAGTACTTC. Its protein product is CASKTGGASTYEQYF.

The V call is TRBV4-1, the J call TRBJ1-2; 12 bases line up with TRBD1. The CDR3 consists of 17 residues. Germline CDR1 is MGHRA and CDR2 is YSYEKL. The J segment lost 2 bases and the V segment lost 0 bases, leaving 4 bases of the junction unmatched. CDR3 loop: CASSQERDRGLNYGYTF. CDR3 in DNA: TGCGCCAGCAGCCAAGAGAGGGACAGGGGGCTGAACTATGGCTACACCTTC.

This clone was seen more than once but under ten times. J is TRBJ2-5 and V is TRBV2; 7 bases align to TRBD1. Germline CDR1 is SNHLY and CDR2 is FYNNEI. J gave up 5 bases and V 0 bases, and 3 bases lay outside the gene matches. The length of the CDR3 is 14 residues. The CDR3, as DNA: TGTGCCAGCAGTGAAGCAGGGGGCTTGGAGACCCAGTACTTC. Amino acid sequence: CASSEAGGLETQYF.

The chain couples TRBV7-2 to TRBJ2-5; TRBD2 agrees at 9 bases. This CDR3 contains 17 residues. The germline gives CDR1 SGHTA, CDR2 FQGNSA. The junction had 13 bases not matched to a gene; V was cut back by 4 bases and J by 4 bases. The CDR3 here is CASSYQGTRLAAETQYF. Written as DNA, the CDR3 is TGTGCCAGCAGCTACCAGGGGACGAGACTAGCGGCAGAGACCCAGTACTTC.

The chain carries TRBV6-2 or TRBV6-3 and TRBJ1-1; 7 bases align to TRBD1. The CDR3 spans 15 residues. Germline CDR1 MNHEY, CDR2 SVGEGT. J lost 0 bases, V lost 4 bases, and 5 bases had no gene match. The CDR3 DNA reads as TGTGCCAGCAGTTCCGACAGGGTCATGAACACTGAAGCTTTCTTT. It codes for CASSSDRVMNTEAFF.

This rearrangement joins TRBV28 to TRBJ1-5, with 12 bases matching TRBD1. V shed 5 bases, J shed 5 bases, and the junction held 4 bases outside the gene matches. The V gene's germline CDR1 is MDHEN and CDR2 SYDVKM. This CDR3 comprises 15 residues. CDR3 nucleotide sequence: TGTGCCAGCAGTGCCGGGACAGGGGGCCATCAGCCCCAGCATTTT. It yields the protein CASSAGTGGHQPQHF.

CDR3 nucleotide sequence: TGTGCCAGCAGCTTGGCCGTTGTGTCTTACAATGAGCAGTTCTTC. Its translation is CASSLAVVSYNEQFF. The chain employs TRBV5-5 and TRBJ2-1; D gene unclear. V shed 0 bases and J shed 4 bases, with 11 bases lying between them. This CDR3 region has 15 residues. Looked up from germline, CDR1 is SGHKS and CDR2 is YYEKEE (reference sequence). The full variable domain, its missing parts supplied by reference TRBV5-5 and TRBJ2-1, is DAGVTQSPTHLIKTRGQQVTLRCSPISGHKSVSWYQQVLGQGPQFIFQYYEKEERGRGNFPDRFSARQFPNYSSELNVNALLLGDSALYLCASSLAVVSYNEQFFGPGTRLTVL.

The chain combines TRBV3-1 (or the pseudogene TRBV3-2) with TRBJ1-4; D not certain. The CDR3 sequence is 18 residues long. With 1 base removed from V and 4 bases from J, the gap between germline ends came to 19 bases. Germline V CDR1 and CDR2: LGHDT, YNNKEL (reference sequence). For the CDR3, the DNA is TGTGCCAGCAGCCAAGCCAGGCCGCCAGGATACATTAATGAAAAACTGTTTTTT. Protein sequence: CASSQARPPGYINEKLFF.

The chain employs TRBV2 and TRBJ1-3; TRBD1 aligns across 8 bases. The junction had 6 bases not matched to a gene; V was cut back by 6 bases and J by 2 bases. Germline CDR1 reads SNHLY; CDR2 reads FYNNEI. This CDR3 spans 15 amino acids. CDR3: CASRGQVVPGNTIYF. The CDR3 nucleotides are TGTGCCAGCAGGGGACAGGTTGTCCCTGGAAACACCATATATTTT.

The chain employs TRBV6-5 and TRBJ1-1; no reliable D call. The V end was cut by 8 bases, the J end by 0 bases, with 7 bases between. The CDR3 is made up of 12 amino acids. Germline CDR1 and CDR2: MNHEY and SVGAGI. Here the CDR3 DNA reads TGTGCCAGCCTCCTCTTGAACACTGAAGCTTTCTTT. Amino acid sequence: CASLLLNTEAFF.

The chain combines TRBV28 with TRBJ1-6; weak D call: TRBD1 (5 bases). Germline-derived CDR1 and CDR2 are MDHEN and SYDVKM. CDR3 size: 14 residues. The ends were cut back, 2 bases at V and 9 bases at J, with 11 bases in the middle. The CDR3 sequence is CASSLQGSGSPLHF. The CDR3 nucleotides read TGTGCCAGCAGTTTACAGGGTTCGGGTTCACCCCTCCACTTT.

This chain uses TRBV19 with TRBJ1-2; 8 bases agree with TRBD1. The CDR3 is 15 residues long. V dropped 1 base and J dropped 7; count of bases not matched to a gene: 8. The germline gives CDR1 LNHDA, CDR2 SQIVND (reference sequence). For the CDR3, the DNA is TGTGCCAGTAGTATAGTCCGGACAGGGAAGAGTGGCTACACCTTC. Translation: CASSIVRTGKSGYTF.